Presented here are 6 T cell receptor beta chains from one specimen sequenced in a study of blood T cell repertoires in COVID-19. Produced via immunoSEQ multiplex PCR; TCRdb's table is partial and in-frame only. The table lists hundreds of thousands of clones, about 88% of them singletons. Sequenced sample: PBMCs or T cells enriched from blood (not recorded which). The receptors stem from a woman between 50 and 59 years old who had recovered from COVID-19.

The chain employs TRBV28 and TRBJ1-3; weak D call: TRBD1 (6 bases). The germline V gene encodes CDR1 MDHEN and CDR2 SYDVKM. V lost 2 bases and J lost 2, with 13 bases in between. CDR3 length: 16 residues. The CDR3 DNA follows: TGTGCCAGCAGTTTAGAGGACAGACGAGCTGGAAACACCATATATTTT. It encodes CASSLEDRRAGNTIYF.

This chain joins TRBV18 and TRBJ2-3; TRBD1 agrees at 8 bases. This CDR3 spans 17 amino acids. J gave up 0 bases and V 4 bases, and 9 bases lay outside the gene matches. The germline V gene has CDR1 KGHSH and CDR2 LQKENI. CDR3 coding DNA: TGTGCCAGCTCACTTTCCGGACAGGGAAGTAGCACAGATACGCAGTATTTT. This translates into CASSLSGQGSSTDTQYF.

The chain couples TRBV19 to TRBJ2-2; TRBD2 is a possible D gene (6 bases). There are 17 residues in the CDR3. With 4 bases removed from V and 5 bases from J, the gap between germline ends came to 20 bases. From germline, CDR1 is LNHDA and CDR2 SQIVND (reference sequence). CDR3 sequence (DNA): TGTGCCAGTAGTACATACGGACTAAGGCGGACAACCGGGGAGCTGTTTTTT. This encodes CASSTYGLRRTTGELFF.

The rearrangement uses TRBV18 and TRBJ1-5, with 7 positions matching TRBD1. CDR3 size: 14 residues. Germline-derived CDR1 and CDR2 are KGHSH and LQKENI. V lost 3 bases, J lost 11 bases, and 10 bases stayed unmatched. The DNA for the CDR3 is TGTGCCAGCTCACCGGGACAGCGATCTGGGTCCCAGCATTTT. Protein product: CASSPGQRSGSQHF.

The chain recombines TRBV30 with TRBJ2-7; no clear D gene. The ends were cut back, 1 base at V and 3 bases at J, with 7 bases in the middle. Germline V CDR1 and CDR2: GTSNPN, SVGIG (reference sequence). The CDR3 totals 12 residues. DNA for the CDR3: TGTGCCTGGAGTGGTTCAGGCTACGAGCAGTACTTC. It encodes CAWSGSGYEQYF. The full variable domain, rest sourced from reference TRBV30 and TRBJ2-7, is SQTIHQWPATLVQPVGSPLSLECTVEGTSNPNLYWYRQAAGRGLQLLFYSVGIGQISSEVPQNLSASRPQDRQFILSSKKLLLSDSGFYLCAWSGSGYEQYFGPGTRLTVT.

This clone was counted once. The chain recombines TRBV28 with TRBJ1-6, with D unclear. Germline V gene lookup returns CDR1 MDHEN and CDR2 SYDVKM. This CDR3 spans 17 amino acids. V dropped 3 bases and J dropped 0 bases, with 12 bases sitting between them. The CDR3: CASSLMETSSYNSPLHF. CDR3 DNA sequence: TGTGCCAGCAGTTTGATGGAGACGAGCTCCTATAATTCACCCCTCCACTTT.